In this sample, the clone carrying this TCR beta chain turned up many times. Antigen: not known. RNA transcripts served as the template for amplifying TCR beta CDR3 regions. Researchers ran a first-round RT-PCR on the TCR CDR3 using the HTBI primer set. MiXCR was run by TCRdb on the multiplex PCR reads, yielding one entry per CDR3 protein. Among approximately 400,000 distinct CDR3 sequences listed, more than 12% were seen once. Patients showing uncontrolled infection, other autoimmune disease, pregnancy or lactation were ineligible. This record comes from a study of T cells in Graves' hyperthyroidism and ophthalmopathy. Study-level background: Sampling of peripheral blood happened at initial diagnosis, prior to any treatment.

General observations from the study: Ophthalmopathy stood apart from stable hyperthyroidism in a 13 V-J model.

V lost 2 bases to trimming and J lost 4 bases, with 8 bases between them. The CDR3 spans 13 residues. The germline gives CDR1 LGHDT, CDR2 YNNKEL (reference sequence). The chain combines TRBV3-1 with TRBJ2-5; D remains unclear. The sequenced sample consisted of blood. The receptor was derived from a man in his forties or fifties with Graves' ophthalmopathy. In nucleotides, the CDR3 is TGTGCCAGCAGCCAACGAGCAAGAGAGACCCAGTACTTC. It encodes CASSQRARETQYF.